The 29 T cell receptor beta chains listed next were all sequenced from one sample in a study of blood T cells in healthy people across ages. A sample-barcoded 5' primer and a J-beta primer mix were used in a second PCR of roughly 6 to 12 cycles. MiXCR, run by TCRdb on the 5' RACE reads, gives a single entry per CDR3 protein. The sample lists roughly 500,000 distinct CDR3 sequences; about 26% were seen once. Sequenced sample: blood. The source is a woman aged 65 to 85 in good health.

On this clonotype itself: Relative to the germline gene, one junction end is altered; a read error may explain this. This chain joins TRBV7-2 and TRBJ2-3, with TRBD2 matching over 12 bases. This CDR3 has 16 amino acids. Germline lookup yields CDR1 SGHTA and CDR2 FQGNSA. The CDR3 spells CASSQGLAGSTDTQYF. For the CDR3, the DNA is TGTGCCAGCAGCCAAGGACTAGCGGGAAGCACGGATACGCAGTATTTT.

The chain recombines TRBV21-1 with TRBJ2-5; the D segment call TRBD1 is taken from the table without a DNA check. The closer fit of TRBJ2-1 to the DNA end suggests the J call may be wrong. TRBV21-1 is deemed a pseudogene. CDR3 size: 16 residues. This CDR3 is CASSKLNSPPNNEQFF. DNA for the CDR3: TGTGCCAGCAGCAAACTGAACTCCCCGCCCAACAATGAGCAGTTCTTC.

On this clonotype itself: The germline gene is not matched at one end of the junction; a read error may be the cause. The CDR3 DNA reads as TGTGCTAGCAGCTCGAAAGGACTAGCGGGGGGGCAAACCGGGGAGCTGTTTTTT. It yields the protein CASSSKGLAGGQTGELFF. The chain recombines TRBV7-7 with TRBJ2-2; 15 nucleotides line up with TRBD2. This CDR3 region has 18 residues. CDR1 is SSHAT, CDR2 FNYEAQ, per germline (reference sequence). The whole variable domain, filled in from reference TRBV7-7 and TRBJ2-2, reads GAGVSQSPRYKVTKRGQDVTLRCDPISSHATLYWYQQALGQGPEFLTYFNYEAQPDKSGLPSDRFSAERPEGSISTLTIQRTEQRDSAMYRCASSSKGLAGGQTGELFFGEGSRLTVL.

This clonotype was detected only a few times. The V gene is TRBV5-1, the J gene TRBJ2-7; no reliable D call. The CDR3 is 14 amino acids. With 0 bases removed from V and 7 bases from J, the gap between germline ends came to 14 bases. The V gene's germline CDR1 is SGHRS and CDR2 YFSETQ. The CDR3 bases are TGCGCCAGCAGCTTGGATGGGATGTCTGCTGAGCAGTACTTC. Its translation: CASSLDGMSAEQYF.

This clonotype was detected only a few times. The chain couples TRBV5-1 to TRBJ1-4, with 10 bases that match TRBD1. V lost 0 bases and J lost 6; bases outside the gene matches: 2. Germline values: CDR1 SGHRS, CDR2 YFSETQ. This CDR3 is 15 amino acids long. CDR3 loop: CASSLEGQGYEKLFF. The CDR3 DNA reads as TGCGCCAGCAGCTTGGAGGGACAGGGGTATGAAAAACTGTTTTTT.

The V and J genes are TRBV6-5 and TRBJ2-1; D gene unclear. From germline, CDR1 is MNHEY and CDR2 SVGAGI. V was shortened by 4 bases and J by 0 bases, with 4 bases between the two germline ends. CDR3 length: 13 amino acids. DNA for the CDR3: TGTGCCAGCAGTTGGGACTCCTACAATGAGCAGTTCTTC. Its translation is CASSWDSYNEQFF.

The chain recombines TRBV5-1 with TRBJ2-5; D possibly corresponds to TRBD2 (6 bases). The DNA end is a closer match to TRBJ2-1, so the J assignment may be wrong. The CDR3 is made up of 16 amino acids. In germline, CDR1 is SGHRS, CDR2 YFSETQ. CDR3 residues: CASSLVGRLSYNEQFF. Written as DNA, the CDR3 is TGCGCCAGCAGCTTGGTCGGGAGACTCTCTTACAATGAGCAGTTCTTC.

The CDR3 bases are TGTGCCAGCAGCGAGGGACCGACAGGAGAAAACATTCAGTACTTC. Translation gives CASSEGPTGENIQYF. The V and J genes are TRBV9 and TRBJ2-4, with a possible D match to TRBD1 (6 bases). From germline, CDR1 is SGDLS and CDR2 YYNGEE. This CDR3 region has 15 residues. Trimming left V 3 bases short and J 5 bases short, with 15 bases between.

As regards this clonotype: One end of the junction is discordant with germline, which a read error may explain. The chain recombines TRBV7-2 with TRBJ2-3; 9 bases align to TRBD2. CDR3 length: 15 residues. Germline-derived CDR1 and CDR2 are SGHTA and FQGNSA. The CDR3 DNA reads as TGTGCCAGCAGCCTAGCGGGGCGGGGCACAGATACGCAGTATTTT. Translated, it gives CASSLAGRGTDTQYF.

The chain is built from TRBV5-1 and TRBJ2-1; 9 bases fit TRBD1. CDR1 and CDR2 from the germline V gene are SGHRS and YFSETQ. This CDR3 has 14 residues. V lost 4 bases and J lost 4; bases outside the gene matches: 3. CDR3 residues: CASSQGQGYNEQFF. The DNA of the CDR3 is TGCGCCAGCAGCCAGGGACAGGGTTACAATGAGCAGTTCTTC.

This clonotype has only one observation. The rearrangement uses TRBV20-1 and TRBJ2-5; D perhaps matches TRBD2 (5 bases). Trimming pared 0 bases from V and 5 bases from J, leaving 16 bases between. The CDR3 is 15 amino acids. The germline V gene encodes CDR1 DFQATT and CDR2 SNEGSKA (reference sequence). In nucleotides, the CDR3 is TGCAGTGCTAGAGAGCCGGCTGGGCCGGGGGAGACCCAGTACTTC. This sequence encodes CSAREPAGPGETQYF.

CDR3 in amino acids: CASSYDGTYSYNEQFF. The CDR3, as DNA: TGTGCCAGCAGTTACGACGGGACTTACTCCTACAATGAGCAGTTCTTC. The chain uses TRBV6-5 and TRBJ2-1; a weak D match, TRBD2 (6 bases). Trimming removed 2 bases from V and 0 bases from J, with 11 bases in between. The CDR3 loop spans 16 amino acids. Germline CDR1 MNHEY, CDR2 SVGAGI.

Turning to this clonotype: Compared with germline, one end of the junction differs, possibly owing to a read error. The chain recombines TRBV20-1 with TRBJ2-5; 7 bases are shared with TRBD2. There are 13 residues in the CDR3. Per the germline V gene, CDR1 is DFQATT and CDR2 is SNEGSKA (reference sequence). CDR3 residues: CSAPGTTQVTQYF. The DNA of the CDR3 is TGCAGTGCCCCGGGGACTACCCAAGTGACCCAGTACTTC.

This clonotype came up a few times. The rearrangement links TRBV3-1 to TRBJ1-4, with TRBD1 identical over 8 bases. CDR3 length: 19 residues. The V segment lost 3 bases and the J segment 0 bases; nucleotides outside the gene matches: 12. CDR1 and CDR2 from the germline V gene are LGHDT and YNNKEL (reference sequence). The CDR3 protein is CASSHGQGRGLATNEKLFF. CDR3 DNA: TGTGCCAGCAGCCACGGACAGGGCAGGGGGCTTGCAACTAATGAAAAACTGTTTTTT.

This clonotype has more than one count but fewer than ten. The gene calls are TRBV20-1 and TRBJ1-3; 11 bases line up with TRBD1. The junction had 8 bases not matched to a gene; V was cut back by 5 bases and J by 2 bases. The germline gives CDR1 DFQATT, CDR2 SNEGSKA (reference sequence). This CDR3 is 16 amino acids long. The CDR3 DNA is TGCAGTGCTTCTCACCCGGGACAGGGGGCTGGAAACACCATATATTTT. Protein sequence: CSASHPGQGAGNTIYF.

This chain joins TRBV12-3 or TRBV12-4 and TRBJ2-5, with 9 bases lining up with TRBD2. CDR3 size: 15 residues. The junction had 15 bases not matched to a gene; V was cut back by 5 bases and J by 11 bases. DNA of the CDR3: TGTGCCAGCAGTCCGAGAGGCCTAGCGGGGCGGGAGCAGTACTTC. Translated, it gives CASSPRGLAGREQYF.

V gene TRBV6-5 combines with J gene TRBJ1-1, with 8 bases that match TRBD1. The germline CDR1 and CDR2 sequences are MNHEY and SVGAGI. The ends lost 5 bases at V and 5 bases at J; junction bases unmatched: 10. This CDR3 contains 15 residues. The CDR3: CASSRRPDRVTEAFF. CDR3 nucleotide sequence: TGTGCCAGCAGTCGCCGTCCGGACAGGGTAACTGAAGCTTTCTTT.

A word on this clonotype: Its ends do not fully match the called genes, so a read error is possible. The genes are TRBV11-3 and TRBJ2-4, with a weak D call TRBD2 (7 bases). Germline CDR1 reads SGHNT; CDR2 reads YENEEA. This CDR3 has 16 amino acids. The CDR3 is CARSLGISGGRIIQYF. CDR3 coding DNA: TGTGCCCGCAGCTTAGGAATCTCCGGGGGGCGGATCATTCAGTACTTC.

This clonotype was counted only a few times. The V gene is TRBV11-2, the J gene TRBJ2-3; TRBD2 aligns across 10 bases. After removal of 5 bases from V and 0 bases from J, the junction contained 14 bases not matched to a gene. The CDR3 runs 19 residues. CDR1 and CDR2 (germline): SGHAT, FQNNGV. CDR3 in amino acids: CASSPGGSGGGLSTDTQYF. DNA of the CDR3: TGTGCCAGCAGCCCAGGCGGCAGCGGGGGGGGGTTGAGCACAGATACGCAGTATTTT.

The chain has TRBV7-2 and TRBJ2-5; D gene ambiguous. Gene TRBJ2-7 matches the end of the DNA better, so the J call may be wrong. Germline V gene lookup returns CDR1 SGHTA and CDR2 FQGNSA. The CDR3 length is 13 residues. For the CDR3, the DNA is TGTGCCAGCAGCTATACGGCCCCCTACGAGCAGTACTTC. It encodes CASSYTAPYEQYF.

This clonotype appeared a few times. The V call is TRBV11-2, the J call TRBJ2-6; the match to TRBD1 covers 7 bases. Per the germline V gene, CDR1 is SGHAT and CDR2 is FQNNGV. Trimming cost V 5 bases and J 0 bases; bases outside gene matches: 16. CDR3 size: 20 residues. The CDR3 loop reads CASSRPGQPRPHSGANVLTF. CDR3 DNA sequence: TGTGCCAGCAGCCGCCCGGGACAGCCTAGACCTCACTCTGGGGCCAACGTCCTGACTTTC.

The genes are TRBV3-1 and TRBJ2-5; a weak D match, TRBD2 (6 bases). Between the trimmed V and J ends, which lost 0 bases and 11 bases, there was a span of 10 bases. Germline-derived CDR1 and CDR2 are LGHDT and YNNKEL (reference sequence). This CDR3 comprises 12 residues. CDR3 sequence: CASSQDTREQYF. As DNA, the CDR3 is TGTGCCAGCAGCCAAGATACTCGGGAGCAGTACTTC.

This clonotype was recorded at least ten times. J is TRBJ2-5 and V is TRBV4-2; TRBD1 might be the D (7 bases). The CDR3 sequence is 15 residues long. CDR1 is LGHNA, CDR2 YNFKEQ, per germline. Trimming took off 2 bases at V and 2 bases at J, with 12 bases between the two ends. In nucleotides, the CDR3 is TGTGCCAGCAGCCAACAGACAGGGACTCAAGAGACCCAGTACTTC. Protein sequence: CASSQQTGTQETQYF.

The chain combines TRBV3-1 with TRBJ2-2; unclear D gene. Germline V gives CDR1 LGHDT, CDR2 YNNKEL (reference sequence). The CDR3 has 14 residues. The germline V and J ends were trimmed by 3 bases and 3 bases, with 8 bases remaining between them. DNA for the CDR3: TGTGCCAGCAGCCAGGCCGGTTACACCGGGGAGCTGTTTTTT. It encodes CASSQAGYTGELFF.

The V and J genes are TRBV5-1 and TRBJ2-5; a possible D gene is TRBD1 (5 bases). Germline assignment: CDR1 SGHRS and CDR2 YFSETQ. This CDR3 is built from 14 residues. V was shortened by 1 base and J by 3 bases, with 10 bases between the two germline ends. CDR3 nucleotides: TGCGCCAGCAGCTTGCAGGGTCTTGAAGAGACCCAGTACTTC. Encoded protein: CASSLQGLEETQYF.

Here the CDR3 DNA reads TGCGCCAGCAGCTTGGATCGGCGGGGGGGACCGGAGACCCAGTACTTC. This gives the protein CASSLDRRGGPETQYF. This chain joins TRBV5-1 and TRBJ2-5; TRBD2 agrees at 9 bases. The CDR3 contains 16 residues. In germline, CDR1 is SGHRS, CDR2 YFSETQ. V was pared by 0 bases and J by 5 bases, with 8 bases of the junction left unmatched.

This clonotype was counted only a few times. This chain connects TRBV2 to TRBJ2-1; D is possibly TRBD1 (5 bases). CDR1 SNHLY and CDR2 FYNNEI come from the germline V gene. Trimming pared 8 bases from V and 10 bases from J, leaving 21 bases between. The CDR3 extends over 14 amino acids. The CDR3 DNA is TGTGCCAGCTGGAAATCAGACAGAAGGTACGAGCAGTTCTTC. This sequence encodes CASWKSDRRYEQFF.

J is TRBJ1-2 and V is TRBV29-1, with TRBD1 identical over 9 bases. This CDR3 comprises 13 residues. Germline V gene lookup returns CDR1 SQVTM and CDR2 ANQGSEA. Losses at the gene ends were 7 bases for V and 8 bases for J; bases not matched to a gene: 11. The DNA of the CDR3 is TGCAGCGCCCCGGGACAGGGTATGAGCGGCTACACCTTC. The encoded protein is CSAPGQGMSGYTF.

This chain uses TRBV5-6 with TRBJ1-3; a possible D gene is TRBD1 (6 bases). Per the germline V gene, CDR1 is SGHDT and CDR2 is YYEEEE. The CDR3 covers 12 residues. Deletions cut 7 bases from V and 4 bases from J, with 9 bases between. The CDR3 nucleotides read TGTGCCAGCCAGGGGACCGGAAACACCATATATTTT. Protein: CASQGTGNTIYF.